A selection of T cell receptor beta chains follows, all from one sample in a study of cytomegalovirus exposure and HLA in healthy donors. TCRdb keeps only in-frame clones here, not all; method: immunoSEQ multiplex PCR. The table has 200,000 to 250,000 clones, over 65% seen once. The sequenced material came from PBMCs. These receptors were taken from a man younger than 35 in good health and CMV-seronegative. Both conserved end residues are part of each CDR3. The D gene is left open where the match is weak. The size entry is marked missing in some rows and otherwise reads once, few, many or a size class.

V	size	D	length	J	CDR3	DNA
TRBV28	NA	TRBD1	15	TRBJ2-7	CASSSGQGPSYEQYF	TGTGCCAGCAGTTCCGGACAGGGGCCCTCCTACGAGCAGTACTTC
TRBV13	NA	TRBD2	15	TRBJ2-7	CASSTRLAGIYEQYF	TGTGCCAGCAGCACTCGATTAGCGGGGATCTACGAGCAGTACTTC
TRBV5-1	NA	NA	15	TRBJ2-7	CASSSGGRRSYEQYF	TGCGCCAGCAGCTCCGGGGGACGACGCTCCTACGAGCAGTACTTC
TRBV11-1	NA	NA	15	TRBJ1-3	CASSLTVFSGNTIYF	TGTGCCAGCAGCTTAACAGTCTTCTCTGGAAACACCATATATTTT
TRBV19	NA	NA	15	TRBJ1-1	CASSTPQGVNTEAFF	TGTGCCAGTAGTACCCCACAGGGTGTGAACACTGAAGCTTTCTTT
TRBV27	NA	TRBD1	15	TRBJ1-1	CASSWQGGLGTEAFF	TGTGCCAGCAGTTGGCAGGGGGGACTAGGGACTGAAGCTTTCTTT
TRBV30	NA	NA	12	TRBJ2-5	CAWSGRGETQYF	TGTGCCTGGAGTGGTCGGGGAGAGACCCAGTACTTC
TRBV18	NA	NA	13	TRBJ2-5	CASSPGRAETQYF	TGTGCCAGCTCACCAGGCAGGGCAGAGACCCAGTACTTC
TRBV12-5	NA	TRBD1	14	TRBJ2-7	CASGSSQGAYEQYF	TGTGCTAGTGGTTCATCTCAGGGGGCGTACGAGCAGTACTTC
TRBV6-1	few	TRBD1	13	TRBJ2-6	CAGDRAGANVLTF	TGTGCCGGCGACAGGGCTGGGGCCAACGTCCTGACTTTC